This T cell receptor (beta chain) was captured in a study of cytomegalovirus exposure and HLA in healthy donors. PCR involved 60 Vbeta and 13 Jbeta primers. Clones were read by immunoSEQ multiplex PCR, and TCRdb kept only the in-frame ones, dropping some. The sample carries 110,000 to 150,000 clones, around 10% recorded once. CDR1 is SGHTA, CDR2 FQGNSA, per germline. The CDR3 sequence is 13 residues long. Turning to this clone: At one end the junction does not follow the germline gene, possibly because of a read error.

The clonotype was recovered from a male donor in good health and CMV-seronegative. The chain couples TRBV7-2 to TRBJ2-7; the D is unclear. Material: PBMCs. The CDR3 loop is CARSLGRVYEQYF. The CDR3, as DNA: TGTGCCAGAAGCTTAGGTCGGGTCTACGAGCAGTACTTC.